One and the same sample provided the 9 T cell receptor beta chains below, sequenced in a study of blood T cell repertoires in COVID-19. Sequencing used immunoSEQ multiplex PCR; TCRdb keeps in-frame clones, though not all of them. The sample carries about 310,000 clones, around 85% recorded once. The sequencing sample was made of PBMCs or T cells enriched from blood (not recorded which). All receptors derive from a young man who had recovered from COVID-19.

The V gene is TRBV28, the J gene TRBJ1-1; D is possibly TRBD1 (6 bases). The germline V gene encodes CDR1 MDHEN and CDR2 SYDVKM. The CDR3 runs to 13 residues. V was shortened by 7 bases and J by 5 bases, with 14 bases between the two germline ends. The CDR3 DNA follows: TGTGCCAGCACCTGGGGAAGGGGGACTGAAGCTTTCTTT. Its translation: CASTWGRGTEAFF.

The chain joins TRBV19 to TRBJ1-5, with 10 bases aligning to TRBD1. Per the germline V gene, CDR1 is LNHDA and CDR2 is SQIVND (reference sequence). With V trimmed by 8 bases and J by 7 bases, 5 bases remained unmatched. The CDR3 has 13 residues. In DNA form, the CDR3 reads TGTGCCAGTTCCAGACAGGGGGCACAGCCCCAGCATTTT. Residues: CASSRQGAQPQHF.

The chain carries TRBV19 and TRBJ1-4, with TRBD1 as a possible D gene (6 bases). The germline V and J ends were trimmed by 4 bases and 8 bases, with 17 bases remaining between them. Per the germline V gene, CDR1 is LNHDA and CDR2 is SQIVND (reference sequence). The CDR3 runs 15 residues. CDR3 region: CASSKGPGVNEKLFF. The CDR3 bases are TGTGCCAGTAGTAAGGGCCCAGGGGTGAACGAAAAACTGTTTTTT. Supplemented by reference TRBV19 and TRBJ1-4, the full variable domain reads DGGITQSPKYLFRKEGQNVTLSCEQNLNHDAMYWYRQDPGQGLRLIYYSQIVNDFQKGDIAEGYSVSREKKESFPLTVTSAQKNPTAFYLCASSKGPGVNEKLFFGSGTQLSVL.

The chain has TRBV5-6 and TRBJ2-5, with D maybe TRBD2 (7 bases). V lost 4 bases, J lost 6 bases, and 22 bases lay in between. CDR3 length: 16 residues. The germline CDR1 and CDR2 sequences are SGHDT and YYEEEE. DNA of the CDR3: TGTGCCAGCAGCACCCCTGGGCGGGGGCAGGAGAAGACCCAGTACTTC. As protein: CASSTPGRGQEKTQYF.

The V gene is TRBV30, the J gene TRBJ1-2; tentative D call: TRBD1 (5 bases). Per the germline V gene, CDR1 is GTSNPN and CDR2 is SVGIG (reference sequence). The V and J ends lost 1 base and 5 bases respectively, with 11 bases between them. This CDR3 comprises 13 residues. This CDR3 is CAWSEERGYGYTF. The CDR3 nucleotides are TGTGCCTGGAGTGAGGAAAGGGGTTATGGCTACACCTTC. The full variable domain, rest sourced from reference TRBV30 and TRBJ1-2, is SQTIHQWPATLVQPVGSPLSLECTVEGTSNPNLYWYRQAAGRGLQLLFYSVGIGQISSEVPQNLSASRPQDRQFILSSKKLLLSDSGFYLCAWSEERGYGYTFGSGTRLTVV.

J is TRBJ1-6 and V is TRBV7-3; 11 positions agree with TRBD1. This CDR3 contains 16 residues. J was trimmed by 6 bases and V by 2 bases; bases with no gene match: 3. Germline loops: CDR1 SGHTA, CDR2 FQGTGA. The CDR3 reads CASSLGQGARNSPLHF. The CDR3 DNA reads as TGTGCCAGCAGCTTAGGACAGGGGGCGCGTAATTCACCCCTCCACTTT. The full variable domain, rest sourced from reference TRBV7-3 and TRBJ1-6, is GAGVSQTPSNKVTEKGKYVELRCDPISGHTALYWYRQSLGQGPEFLIYFQGTGAADDSGLPNDRFFAVRPEGSVSTLKIQRTERGDSAVYLCASSLGQGARNSPLHFGNGTRLTVT.

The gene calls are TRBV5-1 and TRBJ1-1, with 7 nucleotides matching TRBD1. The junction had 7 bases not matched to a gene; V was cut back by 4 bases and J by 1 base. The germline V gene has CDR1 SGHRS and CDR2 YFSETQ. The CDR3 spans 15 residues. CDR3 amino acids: CASSVRDSTNTEAFF. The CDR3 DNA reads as TGCGCCAGCAGCGTCCGGGACAGCACGAACACTGAAGCTTTCTTT.

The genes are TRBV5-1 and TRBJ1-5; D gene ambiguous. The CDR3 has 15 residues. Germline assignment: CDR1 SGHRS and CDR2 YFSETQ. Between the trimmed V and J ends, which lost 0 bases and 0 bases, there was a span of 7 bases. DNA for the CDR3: TGCGCCAGCAGCTTGGACAGTCATAGCAATCAGCCCCAGCATTTT. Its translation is CASSLDSHSNQPQHF. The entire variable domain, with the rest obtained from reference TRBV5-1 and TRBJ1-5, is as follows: KAGVTQTPRYLIKTRGQQVTLSCSPISGHRSVSWYQQTPGQGLQFLFEYFSETQRNKGNFPGRFSGRQFSNSRSEMNVSTLELGDSALYLCASSLDSHSNQPQHFGDGTRLSIL.

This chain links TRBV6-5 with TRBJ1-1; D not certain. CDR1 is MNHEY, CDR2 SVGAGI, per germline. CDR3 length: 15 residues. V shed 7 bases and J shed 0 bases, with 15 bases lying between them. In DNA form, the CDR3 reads TGTGCCAGCACCCTGGGAGGCATAATGAACACTGAAGCTTTCTTT. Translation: CASTLGGIMNTEAFF.